These 4 T cell receptor beta chains were all obtained from the same sample, sequenced in a study of T cells in Graves' hyperthyroidism and ophthalmopathy. The TCR beta CDR3 regions underwent amplification using RNA transcripts as the source. The primer set for the first-round RT-PCR of the TCR CDR3 was HTBI. TCRdb analysed the multiplex PCR reads with MiXCR anew, one entry per CDR3 protein. The sample records about 340,000 distinct CDR3 sequences, 15% to 20% being singletons. Sequencing was carried out using blood. The receptors stem from a woman in her forties or fifties with Graves' hyperthyroidism.

This clonotype was seen a few times. This chain joins TRBV15 and TRBJ2-3; the match to TRBD2 covers 9 bases. Germline CDR1 is LNHNV and CDR2 is YYDKDF (reference sequence). V lost 5 bases to trimming and J lost 1 base; unmatched junction nucleotides: 7. CDR3 length: 16 residues. As DNA, the CDR3 is TGTGCCACCAGCGGAGCTAGCGGGACGGGCACAGATACGCAGTATTTT. Its protein product is CATSGASGTGTDTQYF.

This clonotype was counted at least ten times. This chain uses TRBV11-2 with TRBJ1-1; the D gene is possibly TRBD1 (6 bases). Trimming stripped 1 base from V and 4 bases from J, with 13 bases between. Germline V gives CDR1 SGHAT, CDR2 FQNNGV. The CDR3 contains 15 residues. The CDR3, as DNA: TGTGCCAGCAGCTTAGCCCTACAGGGACTCACTGAAGCTTTCTTT. It is translated as CASSLALQGLTEAFF.

The V call is TRBV5-5, the J call TRBJ2-7; 12 bases match TRBD2. In germline, CDR1 is SGHKS, CDR2 YYEKEE (reference sequence). The ends lost 4 bases at V and 2 bases at J; junction bases unmatched: 10. The CDR3 runs 17 residues. The CDR3 region is CASSLRLAGEMAYEQYF. The CDR3 DNA is TGTGCCAGCAGCCTCCGACTAGCGGGAGAAATGGCCTACGAGCAGTACTTC.

V and J are TRBV5-5 and TRBJ2-7, with no clear D. This CDR3 is built from 15 residues. The V and J ends lost 4 bases and 1 base respectively, with 15 bases between them. Germline assignment: CDR1 SGHKS and CDR2 YYEKEE (reference sequence). The CDR3 DNA reads TGTGCCAGCAGCCCATCCCGGACGTATTCCTACGAGCAGTACGTC. Translation: CASSPSRTYSYEQYV.